Presented here are 29 T cell receptor beta chains from one specimen sequenced in a study of blood T cells in healthy people across ages (dated by TCRdb to 2014 to 2015). Receptor amplification or capture employed 5' RACE. A second PCR of about 6 to 12 cycles was run with a J-beta primer mix and a sample-barcoded 5' primer. TCRdb reran the public reads through fastp at Q25 and MiXCR, keeping productive beta chains. Here each entry gathers all rows of one CDR3 protein and keeps the most common genes and DNA. The sample profile shows around 1,800,000 distinct CDR3 sequences; about 39% of them were found once. The top ten constitute under 30% of the sample. Material for sequencing was blood. The receptors were sampled from a human donor in good health.

Only a few counts were recorded for this clonotype. The V gene is TRBV6-2 or TRBV6-3, the J gene TRBJ2-1; D is ambiguous. The ends were cut back, 0 bases at V and 2 bases at J, with 17 bases in the middle. This CDR3 contains 18 residues. Per germline, CDR1 MNHEY and CDR2 SVGEGT. CDR3 DNA sequence: TGTGCCAGCAGTTACTCGTCGCTTGGATTTTTCACCTACAATGAGCAGTTCTTC. This sequence encodes CASSYSSLGFFTYNEQFF.

The rearrangement joins TRBV20-1 to TRBJ1-2; TRBD1 aligns across 7 bases. V was clipped by 2 bases and J by 4 bases; unmatched bases: 4. This CDR3 comprises 13 residues. Germline V gene lookup returns CDR1 DFQATT and CDR2 SNEGSKA (reference sequence). CDR3 nucleotides: TGCAGTGCTAGACAGGGGGACGGCTATGGCTACACCTTC. Protein: CSARQGDGYGYTF.

This clonotype was counted many times. V gene TRBV7-3 combines with J gene TRBJ2-1; 11 positions match TRBD2. Germline V CDR1 and CDR2: SGHTA, FQGTGA. The length of the CDR3 is 15 residues. Trimming at V came to 5 bases and at J to 8 bases, leaving 8 bases not matched to a gene. The CDR3: CASSPRLAGKDEQFF. The CDR3 nucleotides are TGTGCCAGCAGCCCCAGACTAGCGGGGAAGGATGAGCAGTTCTTC.

This chain links TRBV20-1 with TRBJ1-1; tentatively, D is TRBD1 (6 bases). Trimming stripped 3 bases from V and 10 bases from J, with 18 bases between. Germline V lookup: CDR1 DFQATT, CDR2 SNEGSKA (reference sequence). This CDR3 contains 13 residues. CDR3 sequence: CSARDPNREAAFF. The CDR3 DNA follows: TGCAGTGCTAGGGACCCGAACAGGGAGGCAGCTTTCTTT.

This sequence joins TRBV7-2 and TRBJ1-2; 7 bases align to TRBD1. The germline V gene has CDR1 SGHTA and CDR2 FQGNSA. This CDR3 has 15 amino acids. The ends lost 3 bases at V and 5 bases at J; junction bases unmatched: 9. CDR3 amino acids: CASSFERTGIYGYTF. DNA of the CDR3: TGTGCCAGCAGCTTCGAACGGACAGGAATATATGGCTACACCTTC.

This clonotype was seen a handful of times. The chain is built from TRBV20-1 and TRBJ1-5; D not resolved. V shed 6 bases and J shed 0 bases, with 12 bases lying between them. The germline gives CDR1 DFQATT, CDR2 SNEGSKA (reference sequence). The CDR3 is 14 amino acids. In nucleotides, the CDR3 is TGCAGTGCCCTCTTGGGGAATAGCAATCAGCCCCAGCATTTT. Its protein product is CSALLGNSNQPQHF.

With regard to this clonotype: A much larger clone differs from this one at a single base, so this may be a read error. This chain connects TRBV28 to TRBJ2-4; D possibly corresponds to TRBD2 (5 bases). Germline CDR1 MDHEN, CDR2 SYDVKM. The CDR3 is 17 amino acids. V was trimmed by 4 bases and J by 13 bases, leaving 29 bases between them. This CDR3 is CASSSRNDRGLNNEQYF. The CDR3, as DNA: TGTGCCAGCAGTTCTAGGAACGACCGGGGTCTAAACAATGAGCAGTACTTC.

This chain links TRBV7-3 with TRBJ2-1; perhaps TRBD1 as D (5 bases). This CDR3 is built from 13 residues. CDR1 and CDR2 from the germline V gene are SGHTA and FQGTGA. V was trimmed by 5 bases and J by 8 bases, leaving 13 bases between them. CDR3: CASSIQGDDEQFF. The CDR3 bases are TGTGCCAGCAGCATTCAGGGTGACGATGAGCAGTTCTTC.

CDR3 region: CASSYGETSLTMGQFF. Here the CDR3 DNA reads TGTGCCAGCAGTTACGGGGAGACTAGCCTGACCATGGGGCAGTTCTTC. J is TRBJ2-1 and V is TRBV6-5, with 7 nucleotides matching TRBD2. From germline, CDR1 is MNHEY and CDR2 SVGAGI. J lost 12 bases, V lost 2 bases, and 16 bases had no gene match. The CDR3 consists of 16 residues.

There are a few counts of this clonotype. The V and J genes are TRBV7-3 and TRBJ1-6; a weak D match, TRBD1 (5 bases). The CDR3 loop spans 15 amino acids. Trimming shortened V by 3 bases and J by 9 bases, and 15 bases separated the two germline ends. Germline CDR1 and CDR2: SGHTA and FQGTGA. CDR3: CASSLDNTGGSPLHF. DNA for the CDR3: TGTGCCAGCAGCTTGGACAACACTGGGGGTTCACCCCTCCACTTT.

This clonotype was picked up many times. Germline is not matched at one junction end, which may reflect a read error. The gene calls are TRBV5-1 and TRBJ2-5; TRBD2 matches 7 bases. This CDR3 spans 13 amino acids. The germline V gene has CDR1 SGHRS and CDR2 YFSETQ. The CDR3 loop is CASSWTSQETQYF. Here the CDR3 DNA reads TGTGCCAGCAGCTGGACTAGCCAAGAGACCCAGTACTTC.

V gene TRBV29-1 combines with J gene TRBJ1-2; 11 nucleotides match TRBD1. The CDR3 runs 15 residues. Germline V gene lookup returns CDR1 SQVTM and CDR2 ANQGSEA. J gave up 2 bases and V 3 bases, and 5 bases lay outside the gene matches. CDR3 loop: CSVDLRDRGNYGYTF. Here the CDR3 DNA reads TGCAGCGTTGACCTCCGGGACAGGGGGAACTATGGCTACACCTTC.

The chain combines TRBV12-3 or TRBV12-4 with TRBJ2-4; D remains ambiguous. The CDR3 length is 23 residues. V was trimmed by 2 bases and J by 1 base, leaving 33 bases between them. CDR3 nucleotide sequence: TGTGCCAGCAGTTTATTTTTTCGGGTTGGGGATCCCCTCCCCCCCAACGCCAAAAACATTCAGTACTTC. This translates into CASSLFFRVGDPLPPNAKNIQYF.

This clonotype has just one count. V is TRBV10-3 and J is TRBJ1-2; D gene ambiguous. The CDR3 loop spans 15 amino acids. V lost 7 bases to trimming and J lost 0 bases, with 15 bases between them. The V gene's germline CDR1 is ENHRY and CDR2 SYGVKD. The CDR3 nucleotides read TGTGCCATCAATACGATGTCCCAAGCTAACTATGGCTACACCTTC. It translates to CAINTMSQANYGYTF.

The rearrangement uses TRBV7-2 and TRBJ2-1; D unclear. The CDR3 totals 14 residues. V was pared by 4 bases and J by 8 bases, with 15 bases between. Germline CDR1 and CDR2: SGHTA and FQGNSA. The DNA of the CDR3 is TGTGCCAGCAGCTCAGCGTGGCAATCGGATGAGCAGTTCTTC. Protein: CASSSAWQSDEQFF.

The rearrangement uses TRBV19 and TRBJ1-1; D ambiguous. The CDR3 loop spans 11 amino acids. Looked up from germline, CDR1 is LNHDA and CDR2 is SQIVND (reference sequence). Deletions cut 3 bases from V and 11 bases from J, with 10 bases between. For the CDR3, the DNA is TGTGCCAGTAGTATCCCCGGAGAGGCTTTCTTT. Its translation: CASSIPGEAFF. Supplemented by reference TRBV19 and TRBJ1-1, the full variable domain reads DGGITQSPKYLFRKEGQNVTLSCEQNLNHDAMYWYRQDPGQGLRLIYYSQIVNDFQKGDIAEGYSVSREKKESFPLTVTSAQKNPTAFYLCASSIPGEAFFGQGTRLTVV.

The rearrangement joins TRBV6-1 to TRBJ2-1, with 14 bases aligning to TRBD2. After removal of 3 bases from V and 7 bases from J, the junction contained 11 bases not matched to a gene. The CDR3 runs to 18 residues. Germline V gene lookup returns CDR1 MNHNS and CDR2 SASEGT. The CDR3 region has the DNA TGTGCCAGCAGTGACCCTGGACTAGCGGGGGGTCCGTTAAATGAGCAGTTCTTC. Its translation is CASSDPGLAGGPLNEQFF.

V is TRBV7-2 and J is TRBJ1-1; TRBD1 might be the D (5 bases). Trimming shortened V by 5 bases and J by 3 bases, and 10 bases separated the two germline ends. From germline, CDR1 is SGHTA and CDR2 FQGNSA. This CDR3 comprises 13 residues. CDR3 protein: CASSKTVYTEAFF. CDR3 bases: TGTGCCAGCAGCAAGACAGTCTACACTGAAGCTTTCTTT. Based on the CDR3 plus reference TRBV7-2 and TRBJ1-1, the full variable domain is GAGVSQSPSNKVTEKGKDVELRCDPISGHTALYWYRQSLGQGLEFLIYFQGNSAPDKSGLPSDRFSAERTGGSVSTLTIQRTQQEDSAVYLCASSKTVYTEAFFGQGTRLTVV.

This clonotype was seen a single time. This chain connects TRBV7-3 to TRBJ1-1; D remains unclear. Germline V lookup: CDR1 SGHTA, CDR2 FQGTGA. The CDR3 is made up of 13 amino acids. V dropped 5 bases and J dropped 3 bases, with 10 bases sitting between them. The CDR3 sequence: CASSRALDTEAFF. The CDR3 DNA is TGTGCCAGCAGCCGCGCTTTGGACACTGAAGCTTTCTTT.

This clonotype was seen just once. V and J are TRBV11-2 and TRBJ2-1; D might be TRBD1 or TRBD2, each matching 6 bases. There are 15 residues in the CDR3. Trimming took 5 bases from V and 4 from J, leaving 15 bases between them. The germline CDR1 and CDR2 sequences are SGHAT and FQNNGV. The CDR3 reads CASSTLRGRYNEQFF. The CDR3 bases are TGTGCCAGCAGCACCCTTCGGGGGCGTTACAATGAGCAGTTCTTC.

The chain combines TRBV6-1 with TRBJ2-4; perhaps TRBD2 as D (5 bases). The better agreement between TRBJ2-7 and the DNA end casts doubt on the J call. Per the germline V gene, CDR1 is MNHNS and CDR2 is SASEGT. The CDR3 length is 14 residues. CDR3 amino acids: CASSEGLRGYEQYF. The CDR3 region has the DNA TGTGCCAGCAGTGAAGGGTTACGGGGCTACGAGCAGTACTTC.

This chain joins TRBV27 and TRBJ2-7, with D perhaps matching TRBD1 (5 bases). The V end lost 10 bases, the J end lost 2 bases, and 12 bases lay between the germline ends. CDR3 length equals 12 residues. Per germline, CDR1 MNHEY and CDR2 SMNVEV (reference sequence). The CDR3 reads CATAGSTYEQYF. CDR3 nucleotide sequence: TGTGCCACAGCAGGGTCCACCTACGAGCAGTACTTC.

Comments on this clonotype: The conserved closing phenylalanine or tryptophan is absent in this CDR3, likely reflecting a read error. The chain is built from TRBV7-2 and TRBJ2-1; TRBD2 aligns across 8 bases. This CDR3 is built from 16 residues. The V gene end was trimmed by 0 bases and the J gene end by 2 bases; junction bases not matched to a gene: 3. Germline V gene data show CDR1 as SGHTA and CDR2 as FQGNSA. CDR3 nucleotide sequence: TGTGCCAGCAGCTTAGCGTTTAGCGGGGCCTACAATGAGCAGTTCGTC. Translated, it gives CASSLAFSGAYNEQFV.

The V call is TRBV4-2, the J call TRBJ2-3; no firm D call. Trimming took off 2 bases at V and 0 bases at J, with 6 bases between the two ends. From germline, CDR1 is LGHNA and CDR2 YNFKEQ. The CDR3 covers 14 residues. The CDR3 loop reads CASSQHQSTDTQYF. Written as DNA, the CDR3 is TGTGCCAGCAGCCAACACCAGAGCACAGATACGCAGTATTTT.

This chain joins TRBV6-6 and TRBJ1-5; 7 nucleotides align to TRBD1. J was trimmed by 10 bases and V by 6 bases; bases with no gene match: 15. The V gene's germline CDR1 is MNHNY and CDR2 SVGAGI (reference sequence). The CDR3 is 15 amino acids. DNA of the CDR3: TGTGCCAGCAGCCCCAGGGGGACGGGCTTTGGACCCCAGCATTTT. Its translation is CASSPRGTGFGPQHF.

This clonotype has only a few counts. CDR3 bases: TGTGCCACCAGCAGAGGGGGGGAGCAGTACTTC. Encoded protein: CATSRGGEQYF. The V call is TRBV15, the J call TRBJ2-7, with D perhaps assigned TRBD1 or TRBD2 (5 bases each). Germline V gene lookup returns CDR1 LNHNV and CDR2 YYDKDF (reference sequence). The CDR3 has 11 amino acids. Trimming left V 1 base short and J 7 bases short, with 5 bases between.

The gene calls are TRBV28 and TRBJ2-4; TRBD2 might be the D (7 bases). V was trimmed by 4 bases and J by 0 bases, leaving 13 bases between them. The CDR3 is 16 amino acids. Germline CDR1 reads MDHEN; CDR2 reads SYDVKM. CDR3: CASSSGGSLAKNIQYF. CDR3 bases: TGTGCCAGCAGTTCGGGGGGCTCGCTAGCCAAAAACATTCAGTACTTC. The whole variable domain, remainder taken from reference TRBV28 and TRBJ2-4, is DVKVTQSSRYLVKRTGEKVFLECVQDMDHENMFWYRQDPGLGLRLIYFSYDVKMKEKGDIPEGYSVSREKKERFSLILESASTNQTSMYLCASSSGGSLAKNIQYFGAGTRLSVL.

The rearrangement joins TRBV15 to TRBJ2-7; 8 nucleotides agree with TRBD1. Germline-derived CDR1 and CDR2 are LNHNV and YYDKDF (reference sequence). The CDR3 is 15 residues long. V was pared by 5 bases and J by 3 bases, with 9 bases of the junction left unmatched. The CDR3 nucleotides read TGTGCCACCAGCGATACAGGGGGTTTGGTCTACGAGCAGTACTTC. It is translated as CATSDTGGLVYEQYF.

J is TRBJ2-1 and V is TRBV27; 11 positions match TRBD2. V was clipped by 2 bases and J by 0 bases; unmatched bases: 6. CDR1 and CDR2 (germline): MNHEY, SMNVEV (reference sequence). The length of the CDR3 is 18 residues. CDR3 coding DNA: TGTGCCAGCAGTTTACTAGCGGGGGGCTCCGGCTCCTACAATGAGCAGTTCTTC. Its translation is CASSLLAGGSGSYNEQFF.